This T cell receptor (beta chain) was obtained from a study of blood T cell repertoires in COVID-19. TCRdb keeps only in-frame clones here, not all; method: immunoSEQ multiplex PCR. The top ten clones hold 1.5% of a sample with 130,000 or so clones, almost 90% of them seen once. Germline CDR1 and CDR2: SGHNT and YENEEA. V was trimmed by 5 bases and J by 1 base, leaving 8 bases between them. The CDR3 contains 13 residues. The clonotype was recovered from a woman in her fifties or sixties with acute or convalescent COVID-19. This chain links TRBV11-3 with TRBJ2-5; a possible D gene is TRBD2 (5 bases). Source material: peripheral blood. The CDR3 DNA follows: TGTGCCAGCAGCACTAGAGGCCAAGAGACCCAGTACTTC. Translated, it gives CASSTRGQETQYF.